The 25 T cell receptor beta chains reported below all come from one sample, sequenced in a study of technical replicates of blood from a few donors. Sequencing used immunoSEQ multiplex PCR; TCRdb keeps in-frame clones, though not all of them. The sample consists of approximately 59,000 clones, 86% of them appearing once. The sequenced material came from PBMCs. Every receptor here comes from a human donor in good health. Some clones in this sample may be carry-over from other donors' samples.

This clone showed up just once. This sequence joins TRBV7-8 and TRBJ2-1, with 8 nucleotides matching TRBD2. Germline loops: CDR1 SGHVS, CDR2 FQNEAQ. This CDR3 is 15 amino acids long. V lost 5 bases and J lost 7; bases outside the gene matches: 10. CDR3 in amino acids: CASSPVVAGKNEQFF. CDR3 nucleotides: TGTGCCAGCAGCCCCGTGGTAGCGGGGAAGAATGAGCAGTTCTTC.

The genes are TRBV29-1 and TRBJ2-2; 8 nucleotides agree with TRBD2. Germline CDR1 SQVTM, CDR2 ANQGSEA. The length of the CDR3 is 16 residues. Trimming removed 6 bases from V and 3 bases from J; junction bases left unmatched: 12. Here the CDR3 DNA reads TGCAGCGTGTCGACTAGCGTAAACTTCCACACCGGGGAGCTGTTTTTT. Encoded protein: CSVSTSVNFHTGELFF.

This chain connects TRBV5-4 to TRBJ2-5; D may be TRBD1 (5 bases). The CDR3 contains 16 residues. The germline CDR1 and CDR2 sequences are SGHNT and YYREEE (reference sequence). Trimming left V 2 bases short and J 4 bases short, with 18 bases between. CDR3 in amino acids: CASSFNTKATGETQYF. CDR3 nucleotides: TGTGCCAGCAGCTTCAATACGAAAGCAACAGGAGAGACCCAGTACTTC. Complete variable domain (other parts from reference TRBV5-4 and TRBJ2-5): ETGVTQSPTHLIKTRGQQVTLRCSSQSGHNTVSWYQQALGQGPQFIFQYYREEENGRGNFPPRFSGLQFPNYSSELNVNALELDDSALYLCASSFNTKATGETQYFGPGTRLLVL.

The rearrangement links TRBV6-1 to TRBJ2-5, with 8 bases fitting TRBD1. The CDR3 spans 15 residues. After removal of 3 bases from V and 5 bases from J, the junction contained 8 bases not matched to a gene. Germline V gives CDR1 MNHNS, CDR2 SASEGT. CDR3 in amino acids: CASSDRGRGSETQYF. As DNA, the CDR3 is TGTGCCAGCAGTGACAGGGGGCGAGGTTCCGAGACCCAGTACTTC.

CDR3 sequence: CASSQDVSGRAGEQFF. For the CDR3, the DNA is TGCGCCAGCAGCCAAGATGTTAGCGGGAGGGCGGGGGAGCAGTTCTTC. The V call is TRBV4-1, the J call TRBJ2-1, with 11 bases fitting TRBD2. The germline V gene has CDR1 MGHRA and CDR2 YSYEKL. V shed 0 bases, J shed 10 bases, and the junction held 8 bases outside the gene matches. This CDR3 is built from 16 residues.

V gene TRBV13 combines with J gene TRBJ2-1; a weak D match, TRBD2 (6 bases). CDR1 and CDR2 from the germline V gene are PRHDT and FYEKMQ (reference sequence). CDR3 length: 15 residues. The V end lost 5 bases, the J end lost 9 bases, and 20 bases lay between the germline ends. In DNA form, the CDR3 reads TGTGCCAGCAGCCCATCCGGGACTCCCTTCGGTGAGCAGTTCTTC. Protein: CASSPSGTPFGEQFF.

CDR3 amino acids: CSVRVTGAYEQYF. The CDR3 region has the DNA TGCAGCGTGAGGGTGACAGGAGCCTACGAGCAGTACTTC. The gene calls are TRBV29-1 and TRBJ2-7; D perhaps matches TRBD1 (6 bases). The germline gives CDR1 SQVTM, CDR2 ANQGSEA. CDR3 length equals 13 residues. V lost 6 bases to trimming and J lost 2 bases, with 14 bases between them.

This clone was seen a few times. CDR3 in DNA: TGTGCCAGCAGCTTAGTTGCGATCTCCTACGAGCAGTACTTC. Amino acids: CASSLVAISYEQYF. The rearrangement uses TRBV11-1 and TRBJ2-7, with D unresolved. Germline V lookup: CDR1 SGHAT, CDR2 FQDESV (reference sequence). Deletions cut 1 base from V and 0 bases from J, with 7 bases between. CDR3 length: 14 amino acids.

The gene calls are TRBV4-3 and TRBJ1-2; D may be TRBD1 (6 bases). Per germline, CDR1 LGHNA and CDR2 YSLEER. Trimming removed 0 bases from V and 2 bases from J, with 10 bases in between. The CDR3 totals 15 residues. CDR3 loop: CASSQDRQGNYGYTF. CDR3 coding DNA: TGCGCCAGCAGCCAAGATCGTCAGGGGAACTATGGCTACACCTTC.

This clone came up a few times. The chain recombines TRBV4-3 with TRBJ1-1; tentatively, D is TRBD1 (5 bases). There are 14 residues in the CDR3. The V end lost 0 bases, the J end lost 4 bases, and 9 bases lay between the germline ends. CDR1 LGHNA and CDR2 YSLEER come from the germline V gene. In DNA form, the CDR3 reads TGCGCCAGCAGCCAAGATCGGAGGGGCACTGAAGCTTTCTTT. It encodes CASSQDRRGTEAFF.

This chain links TRBV15 with TRBJ2-3; D perhaps matches TRBD1 (6 bases). Germline loops: CDR1 LNHNV, CDR2 YYDKDF (reference sequence). V was pared by 0 bases and J by 3 bases, with 10 bases between. The CDR3 sequence is 15 residues long. Here the CDR3 reads CATSRDQGNTDTQYF. CDR3 nucleotides: TGTGCCACCAGCAGAGATCAGGGGAATACAGATACGCAGTATTTT.

The rearrangement uses TRBV7-8 and TRBJ2-1; TRBD2 matches 7 bases. CDR1 and CDR2 from the germline V gene are SGHVS and FQNEAQ. The CDR3 sequence is 13 residues long. J was trimmed by 13 bases and V by 5 bases; bases with no gene match: 11. The CDR3 nucleotides are TGTGCCAGCAGCGAGGTTTCGTGGGGGGGTCAGTTCTTC. Its protein is CASSEVSWGGQFF.

This clone was picked up one time. This chain uses TRBV10-1 with TRBJ2-5, with D perhaps matching TRBD2 (6 bases). There are 11 residues in the CDR3. Per the germline V gene, CDR1 is WNHNN and CDR2 is SYGVQD (reference sequence). Trimming removed 8 bases at V and 2 bases at J, with 6 bases between. CDR3: CASREQETQYF. The DNA of the CDR3 is TGCGCCAGCCGGGAGCAAGAGACCCAGTACTTC.

The chain links TRBV6-1 to TRBJ2-7; D gene unclear. V lost 0 bases and J lost 4, with 4 bases in between. Germline values: CDR1 MNHNS, CDR2 SASEGT. The CDR3 is 12 residues long. CDR3 nucleotides: TGTGCCAGCAGTGAAGCGCGGTACGAGCAGTACTTC. Protein: CASSEARYEQYF.

The chain combines TRBV5-1 with TRBJ2-3; 9 bases align to TRBD1. The CDR3 is made up of 16 amino acids. Germline-derived CDR1 and CDR2 are SGHRS and YFSETQ. Losses at the gene ends were 2 bases for V and 1 base for J; bases not matched to a gene: 5. In DNA form, the CDR3 reads TGCGCCAGCAGCTTAAGGGGACAGGGTGGCACAGATACGCAGTATTTT. It translates to CASSLRGQGGTDTQYF.

This clone appeared once. The V call is TRBV6-1, the J call TRBJ2-1; D not certain. Trimming removed 4 bases at V and 1 base at J, with 5 bases between. CDR1 is MNHNS and CDR2 is SASEGT in the germline V gene. The length of the CDR3 is 13 residues. CDR3 nucleotide sequence: TGTGCCAGCAGTGCCTTATCCTACAATGAGCAGTTCTTC. Protein sequence: CASSALSYNEQFF.

Regarding this clone: Other DNA sequences in the sample encode the same CDR3. The genes are TRBV2 and TRBJ1-1; the D gene is possibly TRBD1 (6 bases). Germline V gives CDR1 SNHLY, CDR2 FYNNEI. Trimming stripped 5 bases from V and 2 bases from J, with 9 bases between. The CDR3 extends over 13 amino acids. The CDR3 sequence is CASSLQGNTEAFF. CDR3 sequence (DNA): TGTGCCAGCAGTCTACAGGGAAACACTGAAGCTTTCTTT.

This chain joins TRBV7-2 and TRBJ2-7, with D unclear. Germline CDR1 SGHTA, CDR2 FQGNSA. The V and J ends lost 5 bases and 3 bases respectively, with 11 bases between them. This CDR3 is 13 amino acids long. The chain's CDR3 is CASSLGEVYEQYF. The CDR3 nucleotides read TGTGCCAGCAGCCTGGGCGAAGTCTACGAGCAGTACTTC. Using reference TRBV7-2 and TRBJ2-7 for the parts outside the CDR3, the full variable domain is GAGVSQSPSNKVTEKGKDVELRCDPISGHTALYWYRQSLGQGLEFLIYFQGNSAPDKSGLPSDRFSAERTGGSVSTLTIQRTQQEDSAVYLCASSLGEVYEQYFGPGTRLTVT.

V is TRBV6-5 and J is TRBJ2-7; no reliable D call. Germline values: CDR1 MNHEY, CDR2 SVGAGI. V shed 0 bases and J shed 2 bases, with 8 bases lying between them. The CDR3 loop spans 14 amino acids. The DNA of the CDR3 is TGTGCCAGCAGTTACTCGGGCAGCACCTACGAGCAGTACTTC. Protein sequence: CASSYSGSTYEQYF.

This clone was observed once. The V and J genes are TRBV19 and TRBJ2-3; 10 bases are shared with TRBD2. This CDR3 is 16 amino acids long. The germline gives CDR1 LNHDA, CDR2 SQIVND (reference sequence). The trim removed 1 base at V and 0 bases at J, leaving 1 base unmatched. The CDR3 nucleotides read TGTGCCAGTAGTATAGGGACTAGCGGAAGCACAGATACGCAGTATTTT. It codes for CASSIGTSGSTDTQYF. The full variable domain, with the rest looked up from reference TRBV19 and TRBJ2-3, is DGGITQSPKYLFRKEGQNVTLSCEQNLNHDAMYWYRQDPGQGLRLIYYSQIVNDFQKGDIAEGYSVSREKKESFPLTVTSAQKNPTAFYLCASSIGTSGSTDTQYFGPGTRLTVL.

The rearrangement links TRBV11-2 to TRBJ1-1; 10 nucleotides align to TRBD1. The CDR3 consists of 14 residues. V lost 5 bases, J lost 6 bases, and 6 bases stayed unmatched. Per the germline V gene, CDR1 is SGHAT and CDR2 is FQNNGV. The chain's CDR3 is CASSPRQGASEAFF. CDR3 nucleotide sequence: TGTGCCAGCAGCCCGAGACAGGGGGCGTCTGAAGCTTTCTTT.

The chain links TRBV2 to TRBJ1-2; TRBD1 might be the D (5 bases). V was pared by 2 bases and J by 10 bases, with 11 bases between. Looked up from germline, CDR1 is SNHLY and CDR2 is FYNNEI. The CDR3 length is 12 residues. CDR3 bases: TGTGCCAGCAGTGAATGGGGCCCCTCCTACACCTTC. Translation: CASSEWGPSYTF.

The J gene is TRBJ2-1, the V gene TRBV11-3, with 7 positions matching TRBD2. Unmatched junction bases numbered 10, after V lost 1 base and J lost 4 bases. The CDR3 is made up of 17 amino acids. CDR1 is SGHNT, CDR2 YENEEA, per germline. The CDR3 loop reads CASSLGKTSEGYNEQFF. CDR3 nucleotides: TGTGCCAGCAGCTTAGGGAAAACTAGCGAGGGGTACAATGAGCAGTTCTTC.

This rearrangement joins TRBV14 to TRBJ1-1; the D gene is possibly TRBD1 (5 bases). Germline V lookup: CDR1 SGHDN, CDR2 FVKESK. The CDR3 consists of 13 residues. Trimming took 0 bases from V and 10 from J, leaving 12 bases between them. For the CDR3, the DNA is TGTGCCAGCAGCCAAGATGAAGGGGTTGGAGCTTTCTTT. Protein sequence: CASSQDEGVGAFF.

CDR3 loop: CASSLVPSSVNYGYTF. CDR3 coding DNA: TGCGCCAGCAGCTTGGTCCCATCATCAGTGAACTATGGCTACACCTTC. The J gene is TRBJ1-2, the V gene TRBV5-1; D unclear. Per the germline V gene, CDR1 is SGHRS and CDR2 is YFSETQ. V lost 0 bases, J lost 2 bases, and 14 bases lay in between. This CDR3 spans 16 amino acids.